The T cell receptor (beta chain) described here comes from a study of OX40 agonist ivuxolimab in advanced cancers. Study as a whole: The treatment was a fully human IgG2 OX40 agonist, ivuxolimab. Patients receiving dose escalation had hepatocellular carcinoma, melanoma, renal cell or head and neck cancer. Study-wide results and caveats: There was clonal expansion of CD4+ and CD8+ blood T cells by week 6 at 0.1 to 3.0 mg/kg.

A remark on this clone: Its matching antigen is unknown.

No patient had autoimmune disease or received systemic immunosuppression. The CDR3 runs 15 residues. Germline lookup yields CDR1 MDHEN and CDR2 SYDVKM. Trimming took 6 bases from V and 0 from J, leaving 13 bases between them. Using immunoSEQ multiplex PCR, the repertoire was profiled, and TCRdb retains in-frame clones only, with some absent. The table has 35,000 to 40,000 clones, 70% to 80% seen once; the top ten hold under 15%. The chain is built from TRBV28 and TRBJ2-3; D ambiguous. This material consisted of CD4+ or CD8+ T cells sorted from blood, taken in a trial of the OX40 agonist ivuxolimab. This TCR came from an adult with an advanced solid tumor such as melanoma, head and neck, liver or kidney cancer. The CDR3 coding sequence is TGTGCCAGCAGCCACGGGTACACTAGCACAGATACGCAGTATTTT. This encodes CASSHGYTSTDTQYF. The whole variable domain, filled in from reference TRBV28 and TRBJ2-3, reads DVKVTQSSRYLVKRTGEKVFLECVQDMDHENMFWYRQDPGLGLRLIYFSYDVKMKEKGDIPEGYSVSREKKERFSLILESASTNQTSMYLCASSHGYTSTDTQYFGPGTRLTVL.